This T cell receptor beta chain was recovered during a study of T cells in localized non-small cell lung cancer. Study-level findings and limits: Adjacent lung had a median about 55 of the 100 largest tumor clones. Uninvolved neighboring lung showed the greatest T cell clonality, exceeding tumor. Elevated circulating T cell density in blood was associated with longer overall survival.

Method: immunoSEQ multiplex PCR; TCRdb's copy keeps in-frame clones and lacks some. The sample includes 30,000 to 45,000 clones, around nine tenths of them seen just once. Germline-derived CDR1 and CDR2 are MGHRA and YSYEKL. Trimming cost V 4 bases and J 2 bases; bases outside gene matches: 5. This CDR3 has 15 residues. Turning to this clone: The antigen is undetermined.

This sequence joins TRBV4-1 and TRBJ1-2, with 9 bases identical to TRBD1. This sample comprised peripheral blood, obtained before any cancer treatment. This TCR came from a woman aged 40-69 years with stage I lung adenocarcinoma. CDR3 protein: CASSPGQGTNYGYTF. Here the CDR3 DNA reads TGCGCCAGCAGCCCGGGACAGGGTACGAACTATGGCTACACCTTC.